This paragraph covers one TCR beta chain sequence. Its antigen is undetermined. Documented treatment: around 19 received Ad26.COV2.S at low or high dose, single or two shots; about 5 received placebo; per-sample allocation not given. The samples date from day 63 after the first vaccine or placebo injection. CDR3 length: 15 residues. Germline CDR1 reads SGDLS; CDR2 reads YYNGEE. V lost 4 bases to trimming and J lost 0 bases; unmatched junction nucleotides: 5. This sample is part of a study of Ad26.COV2.S vaccination and SARS-CoV-2 variants. Study-level background: Donor was assigned to the Ad26.COV2.S arm of trial COV1001.

Broader study findings: Reportedly, after vaccination the spike-specific CD8+ and CD4+ T cell responses displayed substantial breadth.

TCRdb's copy holds only in-frame clones and misses some; the assay was immunoSEQ multiplex PCR. The sample carries roughly 380,000 clones, around nine tenths recorded once. The rearrangement uses TRBV9 and TRBJ2-3; 7 nucleotides agree with TRBD1. Material: peripheral blood, obtained in a trial of Ad26.COV2.S vaccine versus placebo. This clonotype was sampled from a person aged 18-60 years who received the Ad26.COV2.S COVID-19 vaccine or a placebo. In nucleotides, the CDR3 is TGTGCCAGCAGCCCCCGGACAGGTAGCACAGATACGCAGTATTTT. Encoded protein: CASSPRTGSTDTQYF.